This T cell receptor (beta chain) was recorded in a study of T cell clusters in autoimmune cytopenias. General study findings and limits: TRB repertoire shifts in secondary cytopenia and chronic lymphocytic leukemia mostly reflected lymphoma, not autoimmunity. Clustering suggested that physiological T cell clusters were missing in primary autoimmune cytopenia patients.

This clonotype ranks as large in terms of frequency. The target antigen is unknown. One tube held mixed TRB-A and TRB-B primer pools for touch-down PCR. TCRdb reprocessed the multiplex PCR reads and reports one entry per CDR3 protein, with no DNA. The sample has some 920 distinct CDR3 sequences. This CDR3 is 13 amino acids long. Germline CDR1 and CDR2: DFQATT and SNEGSKA (reference sequence). TRB amplification used approximately 250 ng of peripheral blood genomic DNA. The chain combines TRBV20-1 with TRBJ2-7; the TCRdb D gene call, TRBD1, has no DNA to confirm it. This clonotype originated in a human donor with an autoimmune cytopenia or autoimmune hepatitis (not recorded which). Sequencing was done on a sample of peripheral blood. CDR3: CSADRDDSYEQYF.